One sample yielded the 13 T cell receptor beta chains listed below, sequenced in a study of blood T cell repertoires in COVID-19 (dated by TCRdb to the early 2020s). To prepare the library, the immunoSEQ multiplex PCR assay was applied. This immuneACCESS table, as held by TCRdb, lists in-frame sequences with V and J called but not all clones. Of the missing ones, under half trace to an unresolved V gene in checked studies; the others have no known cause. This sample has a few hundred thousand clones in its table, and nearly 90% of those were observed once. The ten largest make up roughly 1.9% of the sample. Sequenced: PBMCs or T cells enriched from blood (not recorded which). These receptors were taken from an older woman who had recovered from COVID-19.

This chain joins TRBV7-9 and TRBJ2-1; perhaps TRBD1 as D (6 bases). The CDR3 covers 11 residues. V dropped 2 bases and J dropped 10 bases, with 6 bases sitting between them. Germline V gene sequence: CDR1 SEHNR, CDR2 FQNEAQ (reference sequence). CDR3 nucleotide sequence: TGTGCCAGCAGCTTACAGGGGGAGCAGTTCTTC. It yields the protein CASSLQGEQFF.

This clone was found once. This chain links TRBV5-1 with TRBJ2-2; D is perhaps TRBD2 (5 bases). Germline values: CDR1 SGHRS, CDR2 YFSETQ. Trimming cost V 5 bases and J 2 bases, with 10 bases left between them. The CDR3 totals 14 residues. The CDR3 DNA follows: TGCGCCAGCAGTTCAACTAGTAACACCGGGGAGCTGTTTTTT. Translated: CASSSTSNTGELFF. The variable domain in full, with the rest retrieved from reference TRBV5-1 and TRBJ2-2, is KAGVTQTPRYLIKTRGQQVTLSCSPISGHRSVSWYQQTPGQGLQFLFEYFSETQRNKGNFPGRFSGRQFSNSRSEMNVSTLELGDSALYLCASSSTSNTGELFFGEGSRLTVL.

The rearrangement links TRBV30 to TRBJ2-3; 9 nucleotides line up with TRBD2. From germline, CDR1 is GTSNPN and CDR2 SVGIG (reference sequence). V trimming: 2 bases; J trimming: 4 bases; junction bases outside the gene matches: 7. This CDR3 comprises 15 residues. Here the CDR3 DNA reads TGTGCCTGGAGTTCCAGCGGGGGGAGAGCAGATACGCAGTATTTT. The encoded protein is CAWSSSGGRADTQYF. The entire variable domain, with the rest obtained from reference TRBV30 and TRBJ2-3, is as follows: SQTIHQWPATLVQPVGSPLSLECTVEGTSNPNLYWYRQAAGRGLQLLFYSVGIGQISSEVPQNLSASRPQDRQFILSSKKLLLSDSGFYLCAWSSSGGRADTQYFGPGTRLTVL.

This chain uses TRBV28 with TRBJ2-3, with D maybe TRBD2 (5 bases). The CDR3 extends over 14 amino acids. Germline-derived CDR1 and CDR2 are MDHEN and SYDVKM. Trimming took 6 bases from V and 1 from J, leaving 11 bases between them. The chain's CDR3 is CASSFTGGTDTQYF. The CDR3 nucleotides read TGTGCCAGCAGCTTTACCGGGGGCACAGATACGCAGTATTTT.

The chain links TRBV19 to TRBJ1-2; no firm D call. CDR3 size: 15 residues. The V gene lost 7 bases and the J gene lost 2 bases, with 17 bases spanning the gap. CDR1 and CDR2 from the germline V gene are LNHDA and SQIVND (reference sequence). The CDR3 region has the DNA TGTGCCAGTACCCCGGGTCCTACAATCAACTATGGCTACACCTTC. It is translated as CASTPGPTINYGYTF.

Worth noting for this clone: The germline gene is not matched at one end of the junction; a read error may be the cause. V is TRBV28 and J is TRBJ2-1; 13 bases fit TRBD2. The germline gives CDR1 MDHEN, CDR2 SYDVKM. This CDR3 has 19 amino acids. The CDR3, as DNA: TGTGCCAGCAGTTTGCCCCTGGGACTAGCGGGGACCTCCTCCAATGAGCAGTTCTTC. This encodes CASSLPLGLAGTSSNEQFF.

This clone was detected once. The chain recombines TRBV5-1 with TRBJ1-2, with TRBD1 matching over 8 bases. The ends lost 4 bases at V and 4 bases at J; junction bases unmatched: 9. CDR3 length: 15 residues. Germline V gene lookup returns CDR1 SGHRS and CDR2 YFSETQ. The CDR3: CASSLDRGATYGYTF. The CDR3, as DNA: TGCGCCAGCAGCCTTGACAGGGGAGCTACCTATGGCTACACCTTC.

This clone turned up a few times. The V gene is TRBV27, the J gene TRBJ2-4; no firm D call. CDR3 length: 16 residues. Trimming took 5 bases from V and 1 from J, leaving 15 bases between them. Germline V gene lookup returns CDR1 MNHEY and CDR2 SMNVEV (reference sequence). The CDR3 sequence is CASSPNGFAAKNIQYF. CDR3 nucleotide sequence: TGTGCCAGCAGTCCAAACGGGTTTGCGGCCAAAAACATTCAGTACTTC.

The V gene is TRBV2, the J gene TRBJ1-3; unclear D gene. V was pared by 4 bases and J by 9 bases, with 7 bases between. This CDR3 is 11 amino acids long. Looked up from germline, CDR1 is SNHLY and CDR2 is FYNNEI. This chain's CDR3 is CASSASSTIYF. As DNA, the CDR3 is TGTGCCAGCAGTGCATCCAGCACCATATATTTT.

The CDR3 sequence is CASSLDGSGPDTQYF. CDR3 coding DNA: TGTGCCAGCAGCTTGGACGGTTCAGGCCCAGATACGCAGTATTTT. The V gene is TRBV5-4, the J gene TRBJ2-3; D unclear. The CDR3 spans 15 residues. V lost 0 bases and J 4 bases, leaving 12 bases between the germline ends. Germline V lookup: CDR1 SGHNT, CDR2 YYREEE (reference sequence).

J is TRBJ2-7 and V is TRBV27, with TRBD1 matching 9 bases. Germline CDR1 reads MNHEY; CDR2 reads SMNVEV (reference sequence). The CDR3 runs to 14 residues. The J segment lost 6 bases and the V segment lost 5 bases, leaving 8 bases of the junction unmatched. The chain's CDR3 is CASSLGTGLGEQYF. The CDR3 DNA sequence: TGTGCCAGCAGTCTCGGGACAGGGCTAGGCGAGCAGTACTTC.

The CDR3 here is CASSLERSTDTQYF. As DNA, the CDR3 is TGCGCCAGCAGCTTGGAGAGAAGCACAGATACGCAGTATTTT. The chain is built from TRBV5-1 and TRBJ2-3; no firm D call. V lost 0 bases to trimming and J lost 0 bases, with 5 bases between them. This CDR3 is 14 amino acids long. Germline assignment: CDR1 SGHRS and CDR2 YFSETQ.

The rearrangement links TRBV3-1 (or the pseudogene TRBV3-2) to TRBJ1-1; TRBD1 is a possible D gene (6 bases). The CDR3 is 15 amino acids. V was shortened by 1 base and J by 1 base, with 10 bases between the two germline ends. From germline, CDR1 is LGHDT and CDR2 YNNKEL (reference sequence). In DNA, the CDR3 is TGTGCCAGCAGCCAAGGACAGGCGTCGAACACTGAAGCTTTCTTT. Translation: CASSQGQASNTEAFF.